Following are 18 T cell receptor beta chains from one sample sequenced in a study of post-analysis software for immune sequencing data. Unique molecular identifiers tagged the TCR beta cDNA libraries. TCRdb fed the PCR reads into MiXCR, producing one record per CDR3 protein. This table has 650,000 to 900,000 distinct CDR3 sequences, just over 45% appearing once. Broader study findings: In patients, roughly five TRBV segments were more frequent than in controls, with TRBV5-6, TRBV5-1 and TRBV20-1 among them.

No antigens are known for them. The sequencing sample was made of blood. The origin of the receptors is a girl between 10 and 17 years old with multiple sclerosis.

This clonotype was counted a few times. The rearrangement links TRBV29-1 to TRBJ2-5, with 8 bases that match TRBD2. This CDR3 has 12 residues. The germline V gene encodes CDR1 SQVTM and CDR2 ANQGSEA. V trimming: 7 bases; J trimming: 5 bases; junction bases outside the gene matches: 6. The CDR3 region is CSGLAGTETQYF. The CDR3 DNA sequence: TGCAGCGGGCTAGCGGGCACCGAGACCCAGTACTTC.

This clonotype was seen a single time. V is TRBV6-5 and J is TRBJ2-7, with 7 bases aligning to TRBD1. V gave up 7 bases and J gave up 6 bases; unmatched junction bases: 9. This CDR3 spans 13 amino acids. Germline values: CDR1 MNHEY, CDR2 SVGAGI. The CDR3 region is CASTLTGSGEQYF. DNA for the CDR3: TGTGCCAGCACCCTGACAGGGTCGGGCGAGCAGTACTTC.

The chain joins TRBV25-1 to TRBJ1-4, with 7 bases matching TRBD1. The CDR3 length is 16 residues. Germline assignment: CDR1 MGHDK and CDR2 SYGVNS. With 2 bases clipped from V and 4 bases from J, the junction kept 7 bases outside the gene matches. CDR3 bases: TGTGCCAGCAGTGAACGCCCCGGGACAGATAATGAAAAACTGTTTTTT. It yields the protein CASSERPGTDNEKLFF.

V usage is TRBV27 and J usage is TRBJ2-3; possibly TRBD1 for D (6 bases). Between the trimmed V and J ends, which lost 7 bases and 2 bases, there was a span of 22 bases. The germline CDR1 and CDR2 sequences are MNHEY and SMNVEV (reference sequence). The CDR3 is 17 residues long. Written as DNA, the CDR3 is TGTGCCAGCAATGCCAGGGGATTCGAGATCCTCACAGATACGCAGTATTTT. Protein product: CASNARGFEILTDTQYF.

The sample holds a few counts of this clonotype. V is TRBV28 and J is TRBJ2-3; 7 nucleotides match TRBD2. This CDR3 has 16 amino acids. After removal of 3 bases from V and 4 bases from J, the junction contained 10 bases not matched to a gene. CDR1 is MDHEN, CDR2 SYDVKM, per germline. The CDR3 is CASSLGGAGVSDTQYF. The DNA of the CDR3 is TGTGCCAGCAGTTTGGGTGGGGCGGGAGTTTCAGATACGCAGTATTTT.

The chain links TRBV12-3 or TRBV12-4 to TRBJ2-7; 10 nucleotides line up with TRBD1. The CDR3 is made up of 14 amino acids. V lost 8 bases to trimming and J lost 4 bases; unmatched junction nucleotides: 8. Here the CDR3 reads CASGLGQGLYEQYF. Here the CDR3 DNA reads TGTGCCAGCGGATTGGGACAGGGGCTTTACGAGCAGTACTTC.

The chain links TRBV5-1 to TRBJ2-3, with TRBD1 matching 9 bases. Germline CDR1 SGHRS, CDR2 YFSETQ. Unmatched junction bases numbered 7, after V lost 3 bases and J lost 2 bases. The length of the CDR3 is 16 residues. Here the CDR3 reads CASSSGTGRLTDTQYF. In nucleotides, the CDR3 is TGCGCCAGCAGCTCCGGGACAGGGAGACTCACAGATACGCAGTATTTT.

This sequence joins TRBV9 and TRBJ2-5; TRBD1 matches 9 bases. V was clipped by 0 bases and J by 11 bases; unmatched bases: 11. The CDR3 totals 15 residues. The germline gives CDR1 SGDLS, CDR2 YYNGEE. CDR3 residues: CASSVEWDREGEQYF. CDR3 DNA sequence: TGTGCCAGCAGCGTAGAATGGGACAGGGAAGGGGAGCAGTACTTC.

The rearrangement joins TRBV28 to TRBJ2-1, with 7 nucleotides matching TRBD1. CDR1 is MDHEN, CDR2 SYDVKM, per germline. V lost 6 bases, J lost 2 bases, and 4 bases stayed unmatched. The CDR3 is 14 residues long. In DNA, the CDR3 is TGTGCCAGCAGGACCAGGGGGACCTACAATGAGCAGTTCTTC. This translates into CASRTRGTYNEQFF.

This clonotype showed up just a few times. V and J are TRBV6-1 and TRBJ2-3, with D perhaps TRBD1 or TRBD2 (5 bases each). Germline V CDR1 and CDR2: MNHNS, SASEGT. The CDR3 sequence is 17 residues long. Trimming took off 7 bases at V and 2 bases at J, with 22 bases between the two ends. The CDR3 here is CASTSGRPGYSTDTQYF. Here the CDR3 DNA reads TGTGCCAGCACCTCGGGGCGCCCGGGGTACTCCACAGATACGCAGTATTTT.

The chain couples TRBV9 to TRBJ2-7, with a possible D match to TRBD1 (5 bases). This CDR3 comprises 16 residues. The V gene lost 4 bases and the J gene lost 0 bases, with 17 bases spanning the gap. CDR1 and CDR2 (germline): SGDLS, YYNGEE. The chain's CDR3 is CASSPRAGIISYEQYF. In nucleotides, the CDR3 is TGTGCCAGCAGCCCCCGGGCAGGGATAATCTCCTACGAGCAGTACTTC.

This clonotype was observed a single time. This chain connects TRBV12-3 or TRBV12-4 to TRBJ2-3; a weak D match, TRBD2 (7 bases). The CDR3 sequence is 14 residues long. V lost 6 bases and J lost 4, with 14 bases in between. Here the CDR3 DNA reads TGTGCCAGCAGGGGAGGGGGTTCGTCAGATACGCAGTATTTT. Translation: CASRGGGSSDTQYF.

Remarks on this clonotype: No conserved phenylalanine or tryptophan ends this CDR3, so it is likely a read error. The rearrangement links TRBV5-5 to TRBJ1-4; unclear D gene. CDR1 and CDR2 from the germline V gene are SGHKS and YYEKEE (reference sequence). V lost 1 base, J lost 0 bases, and 7 bases lay in between. CDR3 length equals 15 residues. The CDR3 nucleotides read TGTGCCAGCAGCTTGTGGCCGGCAACTAATGAAAAACTGTTTCTT. Translating gives CASSLWPATNEKLFL.

This clonotype has just a few counts. This chain joins TRBV20-1 and TRBJ1-2; no reliable D call. The CDR3 contains 12 residues. Trimming shortened V by 6 bases and J by 4 bases, and 12 bases separated the two germline ends. Germline V lookup: CDR1 DFQATT, CDR2 SNEGSKA (reference sequence). CDR3 coding DNA: TGCAGTGCCGCCGACCTAATCTATGGCTACACCTTC. Encoded protein: CSAADLIYGYTF.

The V call is TRBV29-1, the J call TRBJ2-7, with 8 bases identical to TRBD1. Germline values: CDR1 SQVTM, CDR2 ANQGSEA. The CDR3 runs 15 residues. The V segment lost 2 bases and the J segment 1 base; nucleotides outside the gene matches: 7. CDR3 in amino acids: CSVETTGGTSYEQYF. In DNA form, the CDR3 reads TGCAGCGTTGAAACAACAGGGGGAACGTCCTACGAGCAGTACTTC.

This clonotype was found a few times. The chain is built from TRBV28 and TRBJ2-7; 7 positions agree with TRBD1. Germline CDR1 is MDHEN and CDR2 is SYDVKM. This CDR3 region has 15 residues. J was trimmed by 3 bases and V by 4 bases; bases with no gene match: 9. CDR3 sequence (DNA): TGTGCCAGCAGTTCCCCGGCGGACAGGCACTACGAGCAGTACTTC. The encoded protein is CASSSPADRHYEQYF.

This clonotype appeared a few times. V gene TRBV7-9 combines with J gene TRBJ2-7; 7 nucleotides line up with TRBD1. The V gene end was trimmed by 3 bases and the J gene end by 2 bases; junction bases not matched to a gene: 4. CDR1 is SEHNR, CDR2 FQNEAQ, per germline (reference sequence). The CDR3 loop spans 14 amino acids. The CDR3 coding sequence is TGTGCCAGCAGCTTCGAGGGGGCCGCCTACGAGCAGTACTTC. It is translated as CASSFEGAAYEQYF.

This clonotype occurred a few times. The V call is TRBV3-1, the J call TRBJ2-5; D uncertain. CDR1 LGHDT and CDR2 YNNKEL come from the germline V gene (reference sequence). V was shortened by 1 base and J by 4 bases, with 19 bases between the two germline ends. There are 17 residues in the CDR3. CDR3 loop: CASSQVPARTGGETQYF. DNA for the CDR3: TGTGCCAGCAGCCAAGTTCCAGCCAGGACCGGTGGAGAGACCCAGTACTTC.